This TCR beta chain was captured by sequencing in a study of T cell repertoires in breast cancer listed by TCRdb under 2016. Study-wide context: The study profiled tumors, lymph nodes and peripheral blood lymphocytes from breast cancer patients, plus peripheral blood from healthy control donors. ER+/PR+ status was present in the majority of the approximately 21 patient tumors that were analyzed for shared TCRs. Controls included nine healthy donors of an age range similar to the patients. On average, sequencing produced about 470,000 sequences per sample, which came to about 9.4 reads per input cell. The study reasoned that TCRs shared between breast cancer patients would target shared antigens, given breast cancer's low mutational burden and rare common mutations. Tumors and tumor-involved lymph nodes were minced and digested with Liberase and DNase, then filtered through 70-um and 40-um filters. Blood samples were separated by Ficoll, whereas tumor-free lymph nodes were processed without any enzymatic digestion.

V is cut by 4 bases and J by 4 bases, and the space between the germline ends is 7 bases. CDR1 and CDR2 are drawn from the germline V gene: MNHNS, SASEGT. Including cysteine and phenylalanine, the CDR3 has 12 amino acids. The only DNA kept is the CDR3, 36 bases in frame from the first base. General conclusions and limits of the study: Genuine antitumor clones may have been missed because singleton TCRs were discarded and only part of each tumor was sampled. Eighteen TCR pairs were shared across seven or more patient tumors and were rarely found in control blood, which suggested possible tumor specificity. Emulsion RT-PCR was considered qualitative rather than quantitative, because transcript abundance and primer differences skewed the recovery of clones. About fourfold more TCRs were shared with matched tumor repertoires by tumor-involved sentinel lymph nodes than by tumor-free nodes (approximately 8% versus 2%). Shared TCRs were encoded by various nucleotide sequences, which suggests selection and expansion based on antigen. TRBV7 predominance was observed among shared TCRs, which possibly reflected tumor recognition or mispriming bias from eight TRBV7 primers.

The receptor library was made with emulsion pairing. Unpaired genes were suppressed by a second nested PCR containing blocking oligos, after which a third nested PCR added Illumina adaptors and barcodes. Between about 4,500 and 250,000 T cells, along with C-region, Stepout and V-region primers, were included in each emulsion RT-PCR master mix. Emulsions were generated with the Micellula Emulsion and Purification Kit, and RT-PCR used Qiagen OneStep RT-PCR reagents. Pooled libraries were sequenced with paired-end 2 x 250 reads on an Illumina MiSeq. Concerning the study's data processing: Read pairs were joined in Galaxy and clipped at the engineered overlap into separate alpha and beta files, and reads that were not clipped were discarded. To assign alpha-beta pairs, the researchers used CompleteTCR, a MiTCR-based pipeline that relies on an R script to link chains sharing read cluster identifiers. TCR sequences observed only once, about 1-3.4%, were removed as potential sequencing errors. TCRdb trimmed public reads at Q25 via fastp, called clones via MiXCR and kept in-frame beta chains. Records with the same CDR3 protein are collapsed into one entry carrying the most frequent genes and DNA. The V and J calls were determined by TCRdb, not by the authors. A total of about 40,000 distinct CDR3 sequences appear in this sample, under 60% of them only once. 60% to 75% of the sample comes from the top ten.

To analyze paired alpha-beta TCRs of CD8+ T cells, the researchers used an expanded emulsion RT-PCR method with primers covering all TCR V genes. CD8+ T cells were isolated with a CD8 positive selection kit and incubated overnight in roughly 9.6 IU/mL IL-2 before emulsion RT-PCR. This clonotype was counted ten times or more. Its antigen remains undetermined. The sample holds no much larger clone one base away, and base qualities are not on file. The chain is made from TRBV6-1 and TRBJ1-2, with an unclear D gene assignment. Source material: CD8+ T cells. The clonotype comes from a pool of human donors with breast cancer or a healthy control (not recorded which). The CDR3 in this case is CASSVSTYGYTF. The DNA sequence follows: TGTGCCAGCAGTGTCAGCACCTATGGCTACACCTTC.